These 29 T cell receptor beta chains were all obtained from the same sample, sequenced in a study of yellow fever vaccine responses in identical twins (dated by TCRdb to the late 2010s). Receptor libraries were prepared by RT-PCR. These reads were obtained on an Illumina HiSeq 2500. TCRdb applied fastp at Q25 and MiXCR to the public reads, then kept only in-frame beta chains. Rows merge per CDR3 protein into single entries with the most common DNA and genes. This sample lists about 2,500 distinct CDR3 sequences; 70% to 90% were detected once. The ten top clones hold roughly 4.6% of the sample. The material was T cells from blood (PBMCs), unsorted or a sorted subset (not recorded which), obtained before or after yellow fever vaccination (not recorded which). Receptor source: a woman between 18 and 30 years old who received the yellow fever vaccine. Donor details come from another sample of the same person, matched by shared clones.

The chain is built from TRBV6-2 or TRBV6-3 and TRBJ2-7; TRBD1 matches 7 bases. J gave up 4 bases and V 4 bases, and 13 bases lay outside the gene matches. This CDR3 contains 16 residues. CDR1 is MNHEY and CDR2 is SVGEGT in the germline V gene. The DNA for the CDR3 is TGTGCCAGCAGTTCAGTACAGGGGCCTCTTTGGTACGAGCAGTACTTC. Translated: CASSSVQGPLWYEQYF.

This clonotype was detected only once. The V gene is TRBV27, the J gene TRBJ2-1; 11 nucleotides line up with TRBD2. Unmatched junction bases numbered 2, after V lost 0 bases and J lost 4 bases. Germline V lookup: CDR1 MNHEY, CDR2 SMNVEV (reference sequence). The CDR3 has 16 residues. The CDR3 DNA follows: TGTGCCAGCAGTTTATCACTAGCGGGAGTGTACAATGAGCAGTTCTTC. Its translation: CASSLSLAGVYNEQFF.

The chain couples TRBV11-1 to TRBJ1-6, with D possibly matching TRBD1 (6 bases). Germline V gene sequence: CDR1 SGHAT, CDR2 FQDESV (reference sequence). This CDR3 has 16 residues. Trimming took off 5 bases at V and 7 bases at J, with 18 bases between the two ends. The CDR3 bases are TGTGCCAGCAGCCGGGCCGTGGGGGCTCCGAATTCACCCCTCCACTTT. Amino acids: CASSRAVGAPNSPLHF.

There are a few counts of this clonotype. This chain uses TRBV10-1 with TRBJ2-3; 9 positions agree with TRBD2. Germline V gives CDR1 WNHNN, CDR2 SYGVQD (reference sequence). This CDR3 is built from 14 residues. V trimming: 6 bases; J trimming: 7 bases; junction bases outside the gene matches: 8. The CDR3 bases are TGCGCCAGCAGCTCAAGCGGGAGGACTTATACGCAGTATTTT. Translating it yields CASSSSGRTYTQYF.

The chain combines TRBV15 with TRBJ2-3; TRBD2 aligns across 13 bases. CDR3 length equals 15 residues. V shed 8 bases, J shed 6 bases, and the junction held 8 bases outside the gene matches. CDR1 LNHNV and CDR2 YYDKDF come from the germline V gene (reference sequence). CDR3 amino acids: CATSGTSGAGDTQYF. The CDR3 DNA sequence: TGTGCCACCTCCGGGACTAGCGGGGCAGGGGATACGCAGTATTTT.

The V gene is TRBV12-3 or TRBV12-4, the J gene TRBJ1-5; D is undetermined. The CDR3 sequence is 13 residues long. V lost 4 bases and J lost 5, with 9 bases in between. In DNA form, the CDR3 reads TGTGCCAGCAGTTCCACGAGAGATCAGCCCCAGCATTTT. The encoded protein is CASSSTRDQPQHF.

The chain couples TRBV6-1 to TRBJ2-1; the D gene could be TRBD1 or TRBD2 (6 bases each). V dropped 6 bases and J dropped 6 bases, with 24 bases sitting between them. CDR1 is MNHNS, CDR2 SASEGT, per germline. The CDR3 sequence is 17 residues long. The chain's CDR3 is CASSTPRGRRGTNEQFF. In DNA form, the CDR3 reads TGTGCCAGCAGCACCCCCAGAGGGAGGAGGGGGACCAATGAGCAGTTCTTC.

The chain carries TRBV4-1 and TRBJ2-7; no clear D. Trimming cost V 0 bases and J 4 bases, with 4 bases left between them. Germline CDR1 is MGHRA and CDR2 is YSYEKL. CDR3 size: 12 residues. The CDR3 is CASSQDGYEQYF. As DNA, the CDR3 is TGCGCCAGCAGCCAAGACGGGTACGAGCAGTACTTC.

V usage is TRBV7-9 and J usage is TRBJ2-7; no clear D gene. V lost 1 base, J lost 12 bases, and 13 bases lay in between. Germline V gene sequence: CDR1 SEHNR, CDR2 FQNEAQ (reference sequence). CDR3 length equals 12 residues. The CDR3 sequence: CASSLDPHSMYF. In DNA form, the CDR3 reads TGTGCCAGCAGCTTAGATCCACATTCGATGTACTTC. Full variable domain (outside the CDR3, taken from reference TRBV7-9 and TRBJ2-7): DTGVSQNPRHKITKRGQNVTFRCDPISEHNRLYWYRQTLGQGPEFLTYFQNEAQLEKSRLLSDRFSAERPKGSFSTLEIQRTEQGDSAMYLCASSLDPHSMYFGPGTRLTVT.

The chain joins TRBV6-1 to TRBJ2-6; D is unresolved. The CDR3 loop spans 18 amino acids. The germline V gene encodes CDR1 MNHNS and CDR2 SASEGT. V lost 8 bases to trimming and J lost 0 bases, with 20 bases between them. The CDR3 DNA is TGTGCCAGCGGACGTACCGGATTCTTTCGCTCTGGGGCCAACGTCCTGACTTTC. This translates into CASGRTGFFRSGANVLTF.

The rearrangement uses TRBV10-1 and TRBJ2-7; D might be TRBD1 (6 bases). The CDR3 length is 13 residues. CDR1 and CDR2 (germline): WNHNN, SYGVQD (reference sequence). The germline V and J ends were trimmed by 9 bases and 2 bases, with 14 bases remaining between them. The CDR3 here is CARRTGNAYEQYF. The CDR3 region has the DNA TGCGCCAGAAGAACAGGGAACGCCTACGAGCAGTACTTC.

This clonotype was seen once. The J gene is TRBJ2-2, the V gene TRBV4-3; no definite D call. The germline V gene has CDR1 LGHNA and CDR2 YSLEER. The CDR3 consists of 15 residues. The V end was cut by 1 base, the J end by 8 bases, with 14 bases between. CDR3 loop: CASSQVLQTQGELFF. The CDR3 coding sequence is TGCGCCAGCAGCCAAGTCCTCCAGACCCAGGGGGAGCTGTTTTTT.

This rearrangement joins TRBV11-3 to TRBJ1-5; no definite D call. The CDR3 covers 11 residues. V was clipped by 7 bases and J by 7 bases, with 8 bases between them. Germline values: CDR1 SGHNT, CDR2 YENEEA. Written as DNA, the CDR3 is TGTGCCAGCACCCTTACGCAGCCCCAGCATTTT. Protein product: CASTLTQPQHF.

With regard to this clonotype: The junction departs from germline at one end; a sequencing error may be responsible. The chain recombines TRBV20-1 with TRBJ1-1; 9 bases agree with TRBD1. The CDR3 loop spans 14 amino acids. Germline V lookup: CDR1 DFQATT, CDR2 SNEGSKA (reference sequence). CDR3 sequence reads: CSARGETGGDEAFF. The DNA of the CDR3 is TGCAGTGCGAGAGGAGAGACAGGGGGAGATGAAGCTTTCTTT.

The rearrangement joins TRBV6-5 to TRBJ1-1, with 8 bases that match TRBD1. After removal of 0 bases from V and 0 bases from J, the junction contained 6 bases not matched to a gene. There are 17 residues in the CDR3. CDR1 and CDR2 from the germline V gene are MNHEY and SVGAGI. The CDR3 protein is CASSYSMAGGMNTEAFF. The DNA of the CDR3 is TGTGCCAGCAGTTACTCGATGGCAGGGGGCATGAACACTGAAGCTTTCTTT.

The J gene is TRBJ2-7, the V gene TRBV20-1; no definite D call. The CDR3 runs to 12 residues. V was cut by 0 bases and J by 7 bases, with 10 bases left in between. Germline V gene lookup returns CDR1 DFQATT and CDR2 SNEGSKA (reference sequence). CDR3 in DNA: TGCAGTGCTAGAGATCACCTCCGAGAGCAGTACTTC. Its translation is CSARDHLREQYF.

This chain connects TRBV11-2 to TRBJ2-3; TRBD1 matches at 7 bases. This CDR3 has 15 residues. Germline loops: CDR1 SGHAT, CDR2 FQNNGV. Germline trimming cut 5 bases from V and 4 bases from J; bases unmatched to any gene: 9. The CDR3 region is CASSTTGSAADTQYF. The DNA of the CDR3 is TGTGCCAGCAGCACGACAGGGAGTGCGGCAGATACGCAGTATTTT. Full variable domain (outside the CDR3, taken from reference TRBV11-2 and TRBJ2-3): EAGVAQSPRYKIIEKRQSVAFWCNPISGHATLYWYQQILGQGPKLLIQFQNNGVVDDSQLPKDRFSAERLKGVDSTLKIQPAKLEDSAVYLCASSTTGSAADTQYFGPGTRLTVL.

V is TRBV7-2 and J is TRBJ2-7; unclear D gene. The CDR3 sequence is 14 residues long. Looked up from germline, CDR1 is SGHTA and CDR2 is FQGNSA. Trimming removed 2 bases at V and 0 bases at J, with 8 bases between. CDR3 sequence reads: CASSLQESSYEQYF. The CDR3 DNA follows: TGTGCCAGCAGCTTACAGGAGAGCTCCTACGAGCAGTACTTC.

This sequence joins TRBV15 and TRBJ1-2; unclear D gene. The V gene lost 0 bases and the J gene lost 2 bases, with 4 bases spanning the gap. Germline-derived CDR1 and CDR2 are LNHNV and YYDKDF (reference sequence). The CDR3 runs 13 residues. The CDR3 nucleotides read TGTGCCACCAGCAGAGAAGAGAACTATGGCTACACCTTC. Residues: CATSREENYGYTF.

The chain links TRBV11-1 to TRBJ1-4; the D gene is possibly TRBD1 (5 bases). Per germline, CDR1 SGHAT and CDR2 FQDESV (reference sequence). The CDR3 covers 18 residues. V was pared by 3 bases and J by 7 bases, with 24 bases between. The CDR3 reads CASSFISPSGAPGEKLFF. The DNA of the CDR3 is TGTGCCAGCAGCTTTATTTCTCCGTCCGGGGCTCCTGGTGAAAAACTGTTTTTT.

The rearrangement links TRBV7-3 to TRBJ2-7; D remains unclear. The V and J ends lost 1 base and 0 bases respectively, with 7 bases between them. The CDR3 consists of 14 residues. The germline gives CDR1 SGHTA, CDR2 FQGTGA. CDR3 residues: CASSLNPSSYEQYF. CDR3 sequence (DNA): TGTGCCAGCAGCTTAAACCCTAGCTCCTACGAGCAGTACTTC.

The chain couples TRBV29-1 to TRBJ2-7, with no clear D. Germline values: CDR1 SQVTM, CDR2 ANQGSEA. This CDR3 comprises 11 residues. V lost 4 bases to trimming and J lost 1 base, with 5 bases between them. DNA of the CDR3: TGCAGCGTTGGACATTCCTACGAGCAGTACTTC. Protein: CSVGHSYEQYF.

The V gene is TRBV30, the J gene TRBJ2-1; TRBD2 agrees at 13 bases. Germline values: CDR1 GTSNPN, CDR2 SVGIG (reference sequence). The CDR3 is 16 amino acids. V lost 1 base, J lost 4 bases, and 4 bases stayed unmatched. CDR3 region: CAWSDPGLAGYNEQFF. CDR3 DNA: TGTGCCTGGAGTGACCCGGGACTAGCGGGGTACAATGAGCAGTTCTTC.

This rearrangement joins TRBV6-5 to TRBJ1-2; perhaps TRBD1 as D (6 bases). The germline V gene has CDR1 MNHEY and CDR2 SVGAGI. V was shortened by 2 bases and J by 8 bases, with 21 bases between the two germline ends. This CDR3 contains 16 residues. CDR3 loop: CASSYDFLQGRGGYTF. The CDR3 nucleotides are TGTGCCAGCAGTTACGATTTTTTACAGGGAAGGGGCGGCTACACCTTC.

The chain joins TRBV2 to TRBJ2-3; D is unresolved. The germline V gene encodes CDR1 SNHLY and CDR2 FYNNEI. This CDR3 spans 12 amino acids. Trimming took 3 bases from V and 10 from J, leaving 11 bases between them. This CDR3 reads CASSERPPAQYF. The CDR3 bases are TGTGCCAGCAGTGAGAGGCCGCCGGCGCAGTATTTT. The full variable domain, rest sourced from reference TRBV2 and TRBJ2-3, is EPEVTQTPSHQVTQMGQEVILRCVPISNHLYFYWYRQILGQKVEFLVSFYNNEISEKSEIFDDQFSVERPDGSNFTLKIRSTKLEDSAMYFCASSERPPAQYFGPGTRLTVL.

The CDR3 DNA reads as TGCAGTGCTACAGCGCTGGGGACCTACGAGCAGTACTTC. As protein: CSATALGTYEQYF. The chain links TRBV20-1 to TRBJ2-7; the D is unclear. Germline loops: CDR1 DFQATT, CDR2 SNEGSKA (reference sequence). The CDR3 spans 13 residues. The V end was cut by 4 bases, the J end by 2 bases, with 12 bases between.

This chain links TRBV10-3 with TRBJ2-1; D possibly corresponds to TRBD2 (7 bases). This CDR3 contains 13 residues. The germline V gene has CDR1 ENHRY and CDR2 SYGVKD. V was trimmed by 5 bases and J by 8 bases, leaving 13 bases between them. As DNA, the CDR3 is TGTGCCATCAGTTGGGGGGGCGGCGATGAGCAGTTCTTC. Translated: CAISWGGGDEQFF.

The genes are TRBV5-1 and TRBJ2-1, with a tentative D call TRBD2 (6 bases). CDR1 is SGHRS, CDR2 YFSETQ, per germline. The CDR3 spans 16 residues. Trimming took 4 bases from V and 2 from J, leaving 16 bases between them. The CDR3 here is CASSDPGDSTYNEQFF. The DNA of the CDR3 is TGCGCCAGCAGCGATCCTGGGGACTCAACCTACAATGAGCAGTTCTTC.

The chain joins TRBV28 to TRBJ2-1, with 9 bases matching TRBD1. The CDR3 has 14 amino acids. From germline, CDR1 is MDHEN and CDR2 SYDVKM. Losses at the gene ends were 6 bases for V and 2 bases for J; bases not matched to a gene: 2. The DNA for the CDR3 is TGTGCCAGCAGGAGACAGGGGGCCTACAATGAGCAGTTCTTC. Translated, it gives CASRRQGAYNEQFF. The full variable domain, in which reference TRBV28 and TRBJ2-1 provide the parts outside the CDR3, is DVKVTQSSRYLVKRTGEKVFLECVQDMDHENMFWYRQDPGLGLRLIYFSYDVKMKEKGDIPEGYSVSREKKERFSLILESASTNQTSMYLCASRRQGAYNEQFFGPGTRLTVL.